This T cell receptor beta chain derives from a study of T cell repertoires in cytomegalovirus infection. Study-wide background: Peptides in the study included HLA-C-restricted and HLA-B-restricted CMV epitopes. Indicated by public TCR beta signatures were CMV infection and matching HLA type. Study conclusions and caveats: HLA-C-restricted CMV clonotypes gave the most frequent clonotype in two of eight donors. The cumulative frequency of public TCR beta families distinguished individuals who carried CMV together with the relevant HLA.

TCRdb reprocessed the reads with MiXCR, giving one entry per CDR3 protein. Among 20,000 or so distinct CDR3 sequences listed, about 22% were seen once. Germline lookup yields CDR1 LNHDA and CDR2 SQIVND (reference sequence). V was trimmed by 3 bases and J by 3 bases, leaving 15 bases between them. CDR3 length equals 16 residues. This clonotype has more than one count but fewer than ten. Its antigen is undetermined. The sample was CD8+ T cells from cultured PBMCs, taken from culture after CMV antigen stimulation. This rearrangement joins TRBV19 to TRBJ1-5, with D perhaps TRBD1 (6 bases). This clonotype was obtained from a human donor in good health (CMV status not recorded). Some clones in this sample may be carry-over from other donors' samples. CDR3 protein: CASSIRTAHYNQPQHF. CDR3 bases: TGTGCCAGTAGTATCAGGACAGCCCACTACAATCAGCCCCAGCATTTT. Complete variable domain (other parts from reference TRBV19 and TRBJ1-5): DGGITQSPKYLFRKEGQNVTLSCEQNLNHDAMYWYRQDPGQGLRLIYYSQIVNDFQKGDIAEGYSVSREKKESFPLTVTSAQKNPTAFYLCASSIRTAHYNQPQHFGDGTRLSIL.